The clone carrying this T cell receptor (beta chain) showed up many times. Antigen specificity is unknown. These data are taken from a study of T cells after posttransplantation cyclophosphamide. Cyclophosphamide on days +3 and +4 followed busulfan-fludarabine conditioning and a marrow graft. Study-wide results and caveats: Skin or GI-infiltrating T cells shared few TRB sequences with blood. Donor CD8+ memory clones often dominated recipient blood repertoires at later times.

Trimming cost V 3 bases and J 7 bases; bases outside gene matches: 4. The CDR3 runs 16 residues. CDR1 and CDR2 (germline): SGHDN, FVKESK. Produced via immunoSEQ multiplex PCR; TCRdb's table is partial and in-frame only. The table lists around 24,000 clones, no singletons, with 1.5% to 2% in the top ten. The sequence came from a male patient in his late teens or twenties who received an allogeneic stem cell transplant from a related donor, was CMV-positive, and had no GVHD. The T cells may come from the graft donor. The chain employs TRBV14 and TRBJ2-1; 15 nucleotides align to TRBD2. The sample in question was PBMCs, obtained after allogeneic stem cell transplant with posttransplant cyclophosphamide. For the CDR3, the DNA is TGTGCCAGCAGCCAGATCGGGACTAGCGGGAGGAATGAGCAGTTCTTC. Its translation: CASSQIGTSGRNEQFF.